These 14 T cell receptor beta chains came from one sample sequenced in a study of T cells in narcolepsy. Sequencing used immunoSEQ multiplex PCR; TCRdb keeps in-frame clones, though not all of them. Here the sample spans about 33,000 clones, 70% to 85% being singletons. Sequenced sample: CD45RA- memory CD4+ T cells from PBMCs. The receptors derive from a human donor with narcolepsy.

V is TRBV5-1 and J is TRBJ1-3; D is perhaps TRBD1 (6 bases). Germline V lookup: CDR1 SGHRS, CDR2 YFSETQ. Trimming shortened V by 4 bases and J by 0 bases, and 14 bases separated the two germline ends. The CDR3 is made up of 16 amino acids. This CDR3 is CASSQGSGSSGNTIYF. CDR3 in DNA: TGCGCCAGCAGCCAGGGGTCCGGGAGCTCTGGAAACACCATATATTTT.

A single count supports this clone. Written as DNA, the CDR3 is TGTGCCAGCAGTTACGGGGGACAGGGAAGTTCACCCCTCCACTTT. This gives the protein CASSYGGQGSSPLHF. The J gene is TRBJ1-6, the V gene TRBV6-5; 9 bases fit TRBD1. The CDR3 is 15 residues long. The germline V gene has CDR1 MNHEY and CDR2 SVGAGI. V shed 2 bases and J 9 bases; nucleotides not matched to a gene: 5.

The V gene is TRBV7-2, the J gene TRBJ2-2; 11 bases are shared with TRBD1. CDR3 length equals 15 residues. In germline, CDR1 is SGHTA, CDR2 FQGNSA. Trimming at V came to 5 bases and at J to 5 bases, leaving 4 bases not matched to a gene. The CDR3 DNA follows: TGTGCCAGCAGCCCGGACAGGGGGCGGACCGGGGAGCTGTTTTTT. Its protein product is CASSPDRGRTGELFF. Variable domain in full (rest from reference TRBV7-2 and TRBJ2-2): GAGVSQSPSNKVTEKGKDVELRCDPISGHTALYWYRQSLGQGLEFLIYFQGNSAPDKSGLPSDRFSAERTGGSVSTLTIQRTQQEDSAVYLCASSPDRGRTGELFFGEGSRLTVL.

The CDR3 nucleotides read TGCGCCAGCAGCTTTAAGAACACTGAAGCTTTCTTT. It specifies CASSFKNTEAFF. The rearrangement links TRBV5-1 to TRBJ1-1, with D unresolved. The V gene lost 2 bases and the J gene lost 1 base, with 3 bases spanning the gap. Germline-derived CDR1 and CDR2 are SGHRS and YFSETQ. The CDR3 runs 12 residues. The full variable domain, completed using reference TRBV5-1 and TRBJ1-1, is KAGVTQTPRYLIKTRGQQVTLSCSPISGHRSVSWYQQTPGQGLQFLFEYFSETQRNKGNFPGRFSGRQFSNSRSEMNVSTLELGDSALYLCASSFKNTEAFFGQGTRLTVV.

The gene calls are TRBV11-3 and TRBJ1-5; maybe TRBD1 (5 bases). Germline CDR1 is SGHNT and CDR2 is YENEEA. Trimming cost V 1 base and J 1 base, with 20 bases left between them. The CDR3 length is 19 residues. CDR3 protein: CASSLGFGRGATSNQPQHF. CDR3 DNA: TGTGCCAGCAGCTTAGGTTTCGGCCGTGGGGCAACAAGCAATCAGCCCCAGCATTTT.

The genes are TRBV5-8 and TRBJ1-6; D might be TRBD1 (6 bases). Germline CDR1 and CDR2: SGHTS and YDEGEE. With 3 bases removed from V and 0 bases from J, the gap between germline ends came to 16 bases. The CDR3 is 18 residues long. The CDR3 bases are TGTGCCAGCAGCTACATTATGACAGGAAGCTCCTATAATTCACCCCTCCACTTT. It specifies CASSYIMTGSSYNSPLHF.

The gene calls are TRBV6-5 and TRBJ2-5; D assignment may be TRBD1 or TRBD2 (5 bases each). V dropped 2 bases and J dropped 1 base, with 8 bases sitting between them. The CDR3 extends over 14 amino acids. CDR1 and CDR2 (germline): MNHEY, SVGAGI. The CDR3 sequence: CASSYGTAQETQYF. CDR3 in DNA: TGTGCCAGCAGTTACGGGACGGCCCAAGAGACCCAGTACTTC.

The sample holds one count of this clone. CDR3 loop: CASRRDRTDGYTF. As DNA, the CDR3 is TGTGCCAGTCGGCGGGACAGAACGGATGGCTACACCTTC. The chain recombines TRBV19 with TRBJ1-2; 7 bases agree with TRBD1. The CDR3 length is 13 residues. Germline values: CDR1 LNHDA, CDR2 SQIVND (reference sequence). Trimming removed 8 bases from V and 6 bases from J; junction bases left unmatched: 9.

The chain joins TRBV10-3 to TRBJ1-1; 8 nucleotides match TRBD1. Per germline, CDR1 ENHRY and CDR2 SYGVKD. CDR3 length: 15 amino acids. The V gene end was trimmed by 7 bases and the J gene end by 3 bases; junction bases not matched to a gene: 10. CDR3 in DNA: TGTGCCATCACCCTGGACAGGGCGACGGACACTGAAGCTTTCTTT. As protein: CAITLDRATDTEAFF.

This chain connects TRBV13 to TRBJ1-6, with 7 positions matching TRBD1. From germline, CDR1 is PRHDT and CDR2 FYEKMQ (reference sequence). The CDR3 runs to 14 residues. The junction had 4 bases not matched to a gene; V was cut back by 1 base and J by 10 bases. Here the CDR3 DNA reads TGTGCCAGCAGCTTAGACAGGGGCGGGTCACCCCTCCACTTT. Its protein is CASSLDRGGSPLHF.

The V gene is TRBV19, the J gene TRBJ1-2; TRBD1 matches 8 bases. The CDR3 totals 15 residues. Germline CDR1 LNHDA, CDR2 SQIVND (reference sequence). V lost 3 bases to trimming and J lost 1 base; unmatched junction nucleotides: 4. The CDR3 nucleotides read TGTGCCAGTAGTATTCCCAGGGGGCTTAACTATGGCTACACCTTC. Protein product: CASSIPRGLNYGYTF.

The chain uses TRBV15 and TRBJ2-1; no firm D call. The germline CDR1 and CDR2 sequences are LNHNV and YYDKDF (reference sequence). There are 11 residues in the CDR3. The V gene lost 5 bases and the J gene lost 9 bases, with 8 bases spanning the gap. CDR3 protein: CATSARSEQFF. The CDR3 region has the DNA TGTGCCACCAGCGCTCGGAGTGAGCAGTTCTTC.

The genes are TRBV11-2 and TRBJ1-1; TRBD1 might be the D (6 bases). Trimming removed 0 bases at V and 4 bases at J, with 12 bases between. This CDR3 has 15 residues. Germline CDR1 and CDR2: SGHAT and FQNNGV. The CDR3 reads CASSLDFGRGTEAFF. The CDR3 region has the DNA TGTGCCAGCAGCTTAGATTTCGGCAGGGGCACTGAAGCTTTCTTT.

The rearrangement links TRBV28 to TRBJ1-3; D possibly corresponds to TRBD1 (6 bases). The CDR3 runs to 14 residues. The V end lost 4 bases, the J end lost 4 bases, and 11 bases lay between the germline ends. Germline CDR1 is MDHEN and CDR2 is SYDVKM. This CDR3 is CASSSQGRGNTIYF. CDR3 coding DNA: TGTGCCAGCAGTTCACAGGGCCGAGGAAACACCATATATTTT.